One T cell receptor (beta chain) is described in this entry. Its specificity is unknown. PCR involved 60 Vbeta and 13 Jbeta primers. Assay: immunoSEQ multiplex PCR; the TCRdb copy retains only in-frame clones and omits some. The repertoire holds 150,000 to 200,000 clones, with 70% to 85% as singletons. Donors counted as nominally healthy when sampled, yet unrecorded immune exposures were likely. The record originates from a study of cytomegalovirus exposure and HLA in healthy donors. Study outcomes and limitations: The study put under 200 TCR beta chains on its list as cytomegalovirus-associated. Sequencing artifact likely explains a cluster of highly shared sequence variants.

The receptor was derived from a man between 18 and 29 years old in good health and CMV-seronegative. The material sequenced was PBMCs.

The CDR3 DNA follows: TGTGCCAGCAGGCACAGGGTAAATTACAATGAGCAGTTCTTC. This sequence encodes CASRHRVNYNEQFF. The rearrangement uses TRBV7-8 and TRBJ2-1; D may be TRBD1 (6 bases). The germline V gene has CDR1 SGHVS and CDR2 FQNEAQ. The V gene lost 6 bases and the J gene lost 4 bases, with 13 bases spanning the gap. CDR3 size: 14 residues.